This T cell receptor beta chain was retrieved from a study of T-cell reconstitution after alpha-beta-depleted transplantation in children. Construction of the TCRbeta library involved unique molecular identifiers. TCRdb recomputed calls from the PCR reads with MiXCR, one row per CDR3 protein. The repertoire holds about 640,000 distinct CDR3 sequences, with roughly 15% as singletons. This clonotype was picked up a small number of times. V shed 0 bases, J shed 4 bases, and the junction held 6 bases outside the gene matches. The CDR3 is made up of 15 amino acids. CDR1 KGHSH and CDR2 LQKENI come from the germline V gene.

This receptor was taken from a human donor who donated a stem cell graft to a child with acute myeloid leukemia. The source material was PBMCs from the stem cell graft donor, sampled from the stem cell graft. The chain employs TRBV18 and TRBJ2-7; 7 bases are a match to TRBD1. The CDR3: CASSPPDRVIYEQYF. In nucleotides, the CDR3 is TGTGCCAGCTCACCACCCGACAGGGTAATATACGAGCAGTACTTC.